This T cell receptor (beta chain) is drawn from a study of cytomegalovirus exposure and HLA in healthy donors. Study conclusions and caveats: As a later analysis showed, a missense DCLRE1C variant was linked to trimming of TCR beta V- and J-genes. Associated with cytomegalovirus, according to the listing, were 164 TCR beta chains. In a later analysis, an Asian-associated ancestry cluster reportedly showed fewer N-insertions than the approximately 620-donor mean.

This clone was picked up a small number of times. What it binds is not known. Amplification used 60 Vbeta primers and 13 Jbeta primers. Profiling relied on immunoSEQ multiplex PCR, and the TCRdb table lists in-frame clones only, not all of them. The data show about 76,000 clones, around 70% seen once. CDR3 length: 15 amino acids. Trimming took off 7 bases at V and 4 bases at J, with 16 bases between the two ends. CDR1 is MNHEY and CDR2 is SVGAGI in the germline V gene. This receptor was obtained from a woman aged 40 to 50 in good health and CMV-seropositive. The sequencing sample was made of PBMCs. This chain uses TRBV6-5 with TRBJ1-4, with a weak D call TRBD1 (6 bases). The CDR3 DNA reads TGTGCCAGCAAGAGGAGGGGGGGTCATAATGAAAAACTGTTTTTT. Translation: CASKRRGGHNEKLFF.